This TCR beta chain was obtained from a study of beta chain features in type 1 diabetes. Study-wide points: A greater similarity of naive, central memory and Treg TCRB repertoires was seen among patients than among healthy donors. In patients and controls equally, PCR might favor templates that are shorter.

In the case of this clone: The antigen is not known.

The CDR3 has 14 amino acids. Per germline, CDR1 LGHNA and CDR2 YSLEER. The V end lost 1 base, the J end lost 5 bases, and 11 bases lay between the germline ends. Every isolated RNA sample was fully reverse transcribed, so sequencing captured expressed TCRB transcripts. Data came from immunoSEQ multiplex PCR; TCRdb stores just in-frame clones and leaves some out. The sample consists of over 500,000 clones, roughly a sixth of them appearing once. What was sequenced was naive CD4+ T cells from blood. This TCR derives from a man aged 18 to 30 in good health. The genes are TRBV4-3 and TRBJ1-2; D call uncertain. CDR3 nucleotides: TGCGCCAGCAGCCAAGGGTCGACCTCTTATGGCTACACCTTC. Translating it yields CASSQGSTSYGYTF.